A selection of T cell receptor beta chains follows, all from one sample in a study of cytomegalovirus exposure and HLA in healthy donors. Generated by immunoSEQ multiplex PCR, the TCRdb table keeps only in-frame clones and is missing some. There are some 130,000 clones in the sample; 70% to 85% occur only once, and roughly 1.5% lies in the top ten. The source material was PBMCs. The source of these receptors is a female donor in good health and CMV-seronegative. The CDR3 runs from the conserved cysteine through the conserved F or W. The D gene is left open where the match is weak. Clone size is not always given. Where it is, it says once, few, many or a class for expanded clones.

clone_size: -; v_call: TRBV27; d_call: -; j_call: TRBJ2-3; cdr3_aa: CASSGEMPSTDTQYF; cdr3_nt: TGTGCCAGCAGTGGAGAGATGCCTAGCACAGATACGCAGTATTTT
clone_size: -; v_call: TRBV19; d_call: TRBD1; j_call: TRBJ2-2; cdr3_aa: CASLTGGDTGELFF; cdr3_nt: TGTGCCAGCCTGACAGGGGGTGACACCGGGGAGCTGTTTTTT
clone_size: once; v_call: TRBV7-9; d_call: -; j_call: TRBJ2-7; cdr3_aa: CASSWQGGEQYF; cdr3_nt: TGTGCCAGCAGCTGGCAGGGAGGCGAGCAGTACTTC
clone_size: -; v_call: TRBV21-1; d_call: -; j_call: TRBJ2-7; cdr3_aa: CASSKRPRRIYYEQYF; cdr3_nt: TGTGCCAGCAGCAAACGCCCCAGGAGGATCTACTACGAGCAGTACTTC
clone_size: -; v_call: TRBV7-4; d_call: TRBD1; j_call: TRBJ2-7; cdr3_aa: CASRSAGTGGNEQYF; cdr3_nt: TGTGCCAGCAGATCCGCCGGGACAGGGGGCAACGAGCAGTACTTC
clone_size: -; v_call: TRBV6-4; d_call: TRBD2; j_call: TRBJ2-1; cdr3_aa: CASSDSGTSGYNEQFF; cdr3_nt: TGTGCCAGCAGTGACTCCGGGACTAGCGGATACAATGAGCAGTTCTTC
clone_size: once; v_call: TRBV5-4; d_call: TRBD2; j_call: TRBJ2-1; cdr3_aa: CASSPPGTSRDEQFF; cdr3_nt: TGTGCCAGCAGCCCTCCGGGGACTAGTCGGGATGAGCAGTTCTTC
clone_size: -; v_call: TRBV7-2; d_call: -; j_call: TRBJ1-2; cdr3_aa: CASSLDPSGQIYGYTF; cdr3_nt: TGTGCCAGCAGCTTAGACCCCTCAGGACAGATCTATGGCTACACCTTC
clone_size: -; v_call: TRBV6-1; d_call: -; j_call: TRBJ2-5; cdr3_aa: CASSNIEETQYF; cdr3_nt: TGTGCCAGCAGTAACATCGAAGAGACCCAGTACTTC
clone_size: -; v_call: TRBV27; d_call: -; j_call: TRBJ2-3; cdr3_aa: CASSSVGSIGTDTQYF; cdr3_nt: TGTGCCAGCAGTTCTGTCGGGAGTATAGGCACAGATACGCAGTATTTT
clone_size: -; v_call: TRBV6-1; d_call: TRBD1; j_call: TRBJ2-5; cdr3_aa: CASSLDRNQETQYF; cdr3_nt: TGTGCCAGCAGTCTGGACAGGAATCAAGAGACCCAGTACTTC
clone_size: -; v_call: TRBV6-1; d_call: -; j_call: TRBJ1-1; cdr3_aa: CASSAGQTMNTEAFF; cdr3_nt: TGTGCCAGCAGTGCAGGACAGACGATGAACACTGAAGCTTTCTTT
clone_size: once; v_call: TRBV1; d_call: -; j_call: TRBJ2-7; cdr3_aa: CTSSQPHLMREQYF; cdr3_nt: TGCACCAGCAGCCAACCTCATCTTATGAGAGAGCAGTACTTC
clone_size: -; v_call: TRBV30; d_call: TRBD1; j_call: TRBJ1-1; cdr3_aa: CAWDRENTEAFF; cdr3_nt: TGTGCCTGGGACAGGGAAAACACTGAAGCTTTCTTT
clone_size: -; v_call: TRBV5-8; d_call: -; j_call: TRBJ2-3; cdr3_aa: CASSRGQPSDTQYF; cdr3_nt: TGTGCCAGCAGTCGTGGACAGCCCTCCGATACGCAGTATTTT
clone_size: -; v_call: TRBV19; d_call: -; j_call: TRBJ1-2; cdr3_aa: CASSIQTNYGYTF; cdr3_nt: TGTGCCAGTAGTATTCAGACTAACTATGGCTACACCTTC
clone_size: -; v_call: TRBV7-9; d_call: TRBD1; j_call: TRBJ1-1; cdr3_aa: CAGQGLGHTEAFF; cdr3_nt: TGTGCCGGACAGGGTTTGGGCCACACTGAAGCTTTCTTT
clone_size: -; v_call: TRBV14; d_call: -; j_call: TRBJ1-3; cdr3_aa: CASSQDYSGNTIYF; cdr3_nt: TGTGCCAGCAGCCAGGACTACTCTGGAAACACCATATATTTT
clone_size: once; v_call: TRBV18; d_call: TRBD1; j_call: TRBJ1-1; cdr3_aa: CASSGQGNTEAFF; cdr3_nt: TGTGCCAGCTCAGGACAGGGCAACACTGAAGCTTTCTTT
clone_size: -; v_call: TRBV6-6; d_call: -; j_call: TRBJ2-2; cdr3_aa: CASSYSREAGELFF; cdr3_nt: TGTGCCAGCAGTTACTCGAGGGAGGCCGGGGAGCTGTTTTTT
clone_size: few; v_call: TRBV28; d_call: TRBD1; j_call: TRBJ2-3; cdr3_aa: CASSLGTGHTDTQYF; cdr3_nt: TGTGCCAGCAGTTTGGGGACAGGGCACACAGATACGCAGTATTTT
clone_size: -; v_call: TRBV23-1; d_call: -; j_call: TRBJ2-7; cdr3_aa: CASTPAGADTYEQYF; cdr3_nt: TGCGCCAGCACCCCGGCGGGGGCGGACACCTACGAGCAGTACTTC
clone_size: -; v_call: TRBV7-9; d_call: -; j_call: TRBJ2-3; cdr3_aa: CASSSTPGVPSSTDTQYF; cdr3_nt: TGTGCCAGCAGCTCTACTCCCGGAGTACCTTCTAGCACAGATACGCAGTATTTT
clone_size: -; v_call: TRBV28; d_call: -; j_call: TRBJ1-5; cdr3_aa: CASPPGGYSTGLKPQHF; cdr3_nt: TGTGCCAGCCCCCCGGGGGGGTACTCGACCGGGTTAAAGCCCCAGCATTTT
clone_size: -; v_call: TRBV29-1; d_call: -; j_call: TRBJ1-1; cdr3_aa: CSVVQGANTEAFF; cdr3_nt: TGCAGCGTTGTACAGGGTGCGAACACTGAAGCTTTCTTT
clone_size: -; v_call: TRBV29-1; d_call: -; j_call: TRBJ1-1; cdr3_aa: CSVEDGTEAFF; cdr3_nt: TGCAGCGTTGAAGACGGGACTGAAGCTTTCTTT
clone_size: once; v_call: TRBV2; d_call: -; j_call: TRBJ1-3; cdr3_aa: CATQGNPDLSGNTIYF; cdr3_nt: TGTGCCACCCAGGGTAATCCGGACCTCTCTGGAAACACCATATATTTT
clone_size: -; v_call: TRBV4-1; d_call: TRBD2; j_call: TRBJ2-2; cdr3_aa: CASSQDPRDYGLGELFF; cdr3_nt: TGCGCCAGCAGCCAAGATCCCCGGGACTATGGCTTGGGGGAGCTGTTTTTT
clone_size: -; v_call: TRBV27; d_call: TRBD1; j_call: TRBJ1-5; cdr3_aa: CASSWRQGNQPQHF; cdr3_nt: TGTGCCAGCAGTTGGAGACAGGGGAATCAGCCCCAGCATTTT
clone_size: -; v_call: TRBV27; d_call: -; j_call: TRBJ2-7; cdr3_aa: CASSSTVYEQYF; cdr3_nt: TGTGCCAGCAGCAGCACAGTTTACGAGCAGTACTTC
clone_size: -; v_call: TRBV15; d_call: -; j_call: TRBJ2-2; cdr3_aa: CATSEANTGELFF; cdr3_nt: TGTGCCACGTCAGAAGCGAACACCGGGGAGCTGTTTTTT
clone_size: -; v_call: TRBV15; d_call: TRBD2; j_call: TRBJ2-2; cdr3_aa: CATSTGGLSTGELFF; cdr3_nt: TGTGCCACCAGCACGGGAGGGCTGAGCACCGGGGAGCTGTTTTTT